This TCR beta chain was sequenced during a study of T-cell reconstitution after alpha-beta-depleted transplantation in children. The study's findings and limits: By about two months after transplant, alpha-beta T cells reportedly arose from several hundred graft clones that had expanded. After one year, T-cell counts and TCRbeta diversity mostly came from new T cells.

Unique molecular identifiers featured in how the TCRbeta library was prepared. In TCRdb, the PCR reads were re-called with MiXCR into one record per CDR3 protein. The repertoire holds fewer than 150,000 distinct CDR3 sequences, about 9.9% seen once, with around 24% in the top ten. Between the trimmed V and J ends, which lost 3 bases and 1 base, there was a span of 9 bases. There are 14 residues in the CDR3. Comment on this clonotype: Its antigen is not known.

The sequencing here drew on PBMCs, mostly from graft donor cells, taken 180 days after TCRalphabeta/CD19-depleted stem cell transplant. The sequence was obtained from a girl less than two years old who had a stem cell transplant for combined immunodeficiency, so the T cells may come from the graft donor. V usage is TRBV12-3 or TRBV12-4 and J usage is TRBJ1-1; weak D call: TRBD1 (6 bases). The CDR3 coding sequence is TGTGCCAGCAGTTTTGGGGGCTCGAACACTGAAGCTTTCTTT. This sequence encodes CASSFGGSNTEAFF.